This entry features one T cell receptor beta chain sequence. The CDR3 is 16 amino acids. Germline CDR1 and CDR2: MNHNY and SVGAGI (reference sequence). The V gene end was trimmed by 11 bases and the J gene end by 3 bases; junction bases not matched to a gene: 13. The entry originates in a study of technical replicates of blood from a few donors. The repertoire was sequenced with immunoSEQ multiplex PCR; TCRdb's copy has only in-frame clones and lacks some. The table includes around 92,000 clones, approximately 95% detected once. The rearrangement uses TRBV6-6 and TRBJ2-2, with 9 bases that match TRBD2. Sequencing was performed on T cells isolated from PBMCs. This TCR was sampled from a human donor in good health. CDR3 region: CASYPPAGGDTGELFF. DNA for the CDR3: TGTGCCTCCTACCCCCCAGCGGGAGGCGACACCGGGGAGCTGTTTTTT.